Sequencing of this T cell receptor (beta chain) was carried out in a study of blood T cell repertoires in COVID-19. Study at large: PBMCs, B-cell-depleted T cells, or T cells were the source of the cDNA or gDNA that made up the material.

Per germline, CDR1 SGHTS and CDR2 YDEGEE. The CDR3 runs 14 residues. V lost 0 bases, J lost 3 bases, and 9 bases lay in between. Assay used: immunoSEQ multiplex PCR; TCRdb lists only in-frame clones, some missing. Altogether under 300,000 clones are present, under 85% being singletons, with the ten largest covering approximately 2%. The clonotype was recovered from a man aged 25 to 40 who had recovered from COVID-19. Sequenced material: peripheral blood. The V call is TRBV5-8, the J call TRBJ2-5; D is possibly TRBD1 (5 bases). The CDR3 loop is CASSLGQYKETQYF. DNA of the CDR3: TGTGCCAGCAGCTTGGGACAGTACAAAGAGACCCAGTACTTC.